The clone carrying this T cell receptor (beta chain) was counted once. Its antigen is not known. The data belong to a study of CD8+ T cells in alopecia areata. The overall study: Treated patients took oral tofacitinib at 5 to 10 mg twice daily. Patients took tofacitinib for 6 to 18 months, followed by 6 drug-free months. Study observations and caveats: Especially in alopecia totalis/universalis, lesional scalp showed greater clonality than normal scalp did.

The V end lost 1 base, the J end lost 6 bases, and 12 bases lay between the germline ends. Germline V gene lookup returns CDR1 GTSNPN and CDR2 SVGIG (reference sequence). The CDR3 spans 13 residues. Sequencing relied on a cDNA template that was reverse transcribed from extracted RNA. The method was immunoSEQ multiplex PCR; TCRdb's version includes in-frame clones alone and lacks a portion of them. The sample includes some 99,000 clones, around 44% seen only once; the top ten take 0.79%. Peripheral blood, together with lesional scalp punch biopsies, was collected from alopecia areata patients. V is TRBV30 and J is TRBJ1-2, with unresolved D. The sequencing input was CD4+ T cells sorted from blood. The sequence came from a human donor with alopecia areata. The CDR3 DNA reads TGTGCCTGGAGTGCCCGCGGGGAGGATGGCTACACCTTC. This codes for CAWSARGEDGYTF.